This T cell receptor beta chain was identified in a study of T-cell reconstitution after alpha-beta-depleted transplantation in children. This clonotype was counted many times. The length of the CDR3 is 14 residues. V lost 3 bases and J 5 bases, leaving 14 bases between the germline ends. A library of TCRbeta sequences, prepared with unique molecular identifiers, was generated. TCRdb recomputed calls from the PCR reads with MiXCR, one row per CDR3 protein. The repertoire holds 150,000 to 200,000 distinct CDR3 sequences, with around 6.8% as singletons. Sequenced material: PBMCs from the stem cell graft donor, taken from the stem cell graft. The clonotype originates from a human donor who donated a stem cell graft to a child with Wiskott-Aldrich syndrome. This chain uses TRBV12-3 or TRBV12-4 with TRBJ2-7, with D tentatively TRBD1 (5 bases). CDR3 loop: CASSFGQGRDEQYF. The CDR3 DNA reads as TGTGCCAGCAGTTTTGGGCAGGGCCGGGACGAGCAGTACTTC.